This section outlines one TCR beta chain sequence together with its context. The method was immunoSEQ multiplex PCR; TCRdb's version includes in-frame clones alone and lacks a portion of them. The data hold 200,000 to 250,000 clones, with around 82% observed a single time. This entry belongs to a study of blood T cell repertoires in COVID-19. The length of the CDR3 is 14 residues. Trimming stripped 2 bases from V and 2 bases from J, with 11 bases between. Germline-derived CDR1 and CDR2 are SGHKS and YYEKEE (reference sequence). Sequences were obtained from peripheral blood. This TCR came from a woman of 80 years or more with acute or convalescent COVID-19. The J gene is TRBJ2-7, the V gene TRBV5-5; D not resolved. Written as DNA, the CDR3 is TGTGCCAGCAGCTTTCAGACTGGTACCTACGAGCAGTACTTC. Translating it yields CASSFQTGTYEQYF.